A selection of T cell receptor beta chains follows, all from one sample in a study of CD4 T cells in relation to SARS-CoV-2 and coronaviruses. Using immunoSEQ multiplex PCR, the repertoire was profiled, and TCRdb retains in-frame clones only, with some absent. The sample has about 22,000 clones; about 60% are singletons. Antigen specificity for these receptors is unknown. The sample consisted of CD4+ T cells from PBMCs, cultured in vitro. These receptors all stem from a human donor in good health. Both conserved end residues are trimmed from each CDR3. Fields, in order: V gene, J gene, CDR3 protein.

>TRBV7-2|TRBJ2-5
ASSLGPSLGETQY
>TRBV3-1/TRBV3-2|TRBJ2-3
ASSQEGGGTQY
>TRBV20-1|TRBJ2-1
SAQGVEQF
>TRBV27|TRBJ1-5
ASRVGRVSNQPQH
>TRBV7-2|TRBJ1-2
ASSPLTGARGYT
>TRBV4-2|TRBJ1-3
ASSQTRDAWAGDTIY
>TRBV21-1|TRBJ2-7
ASSKRIPLGAFPYEQY
>TRBV5-1|TRBJ1-1
ASSPQGWGTEAF
>TRBV6-1|TRBJ2-1
ASSELGQGGEF
>TRBV18|TRBJ2-5
ASSPTQGAETQY
>TRBV9|TRBJ2-2
ASSVVTGANTGELF
>TRBV29-1|TRBJ2-4
SVADGQANNVQY
>TRBV7-2|TRBJ2-5
ASRHRSASGGRETQY
>TRBV11-2|TRBJ2-3
ASSSSGGAGTDTQY
>TRBV13|TRBJ1-3
ASSLGKYSSGNTIY
>TRBV12-3/TRBV12-4|TRBJ2-7
ASSLGYEQY
>TRBV2|TRBJ2-1
ASRRGTSGSYNEQF
>TRBV2|TRBJ1-1
ASSRTVVEAF
>TRBV7-9|TRBJ2-2
ASSPSGGSPGELF
>TRBV7-9|TRBJ2-7
ASSLGAAGWWQY
>TRBV6-5|TRBJ1-1
ASNRVGDTEAF
>TRBV4-3|TRBJ2-5
ASSRDLSGETQY
>TRBV7-2|TRBJ2-7
ASSFRPPSEQY
>TRBV27|TRBJ1-4
ASSWGGGPNKKLF
>TRBV7-9|TRBJ2-7
ASSLGSGYEQY
>TRBV7-3|TRBJ1-1
ASSLIGVMNTEAF
>TRBV5-1|TRBJ1-1
ASSWGGGAGNTEAF
>TRBV7-9|TRBJ1-2
ASSIVRDRVYGYT
>TRBV7-2|TRBJ2-7
ASRLAGGRNEQY
>TRBV4-2|TRBJ1-2
ASSQSDRGYGYT
>TRBV11-2|TRBJ2-7
ASSLVQAYYEQY
>TRBV5-4|TRBJ2-2
ASSSGLEQGAGELF
>TRBV7-2|TRBJ1-1
ASSTQGNTEAF
>TRBV6-5|TRBJ1-1
ASSYQATGGNEAF
>TRBV7-9|TRBJ1-2
ASSGNMAYGYT
>TRBV5-5|TRBJ1-2
ASSLVMGYGYT
>TRBV4-3|TRBJ1-5
ASSQDRGSNQPQH
>TRBV6-5|TRBJ2-7
ASSKVRVPNREQY
>TRBV7-6|TRBJ1-4
ASSLAGGATNEKLF
>TRBV10-3|TRBJ2-3
AISESSHSTGGIRNTQY